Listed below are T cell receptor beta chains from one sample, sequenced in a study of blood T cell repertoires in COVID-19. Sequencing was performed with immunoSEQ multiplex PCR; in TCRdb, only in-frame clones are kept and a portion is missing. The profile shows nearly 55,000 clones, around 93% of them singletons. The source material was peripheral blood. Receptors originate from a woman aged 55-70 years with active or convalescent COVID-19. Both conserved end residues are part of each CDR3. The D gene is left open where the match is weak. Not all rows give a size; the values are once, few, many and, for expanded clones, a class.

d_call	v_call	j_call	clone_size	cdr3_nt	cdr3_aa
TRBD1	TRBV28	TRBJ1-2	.	TGTGCCAGCAGTTTTGGACAGGTTAACTATGGCTACACCTTC	CASSFGQVNYGYTF
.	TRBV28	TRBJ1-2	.	TGTGCCACCACAGGGTCGAGGGGCTACACCTTC	CATTGSRGYTF
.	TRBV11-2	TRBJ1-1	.	TGTGCCAGCAGCTTCTCGGGGGGGGTTACTGAAGCTTTCTTT	CASSFSGGVTEAFF
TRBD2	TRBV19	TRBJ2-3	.	TGTGCCAGTAGTACCACTTCTAGCGGGAGGCGAAGCACAGATACGCAGTATTTT	CASSTTSSGRRSTDTQYF
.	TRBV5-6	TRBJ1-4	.	TGTGCCAGCAGCCCCAGGGAGGTTGGAGAAAAACTGTTTTTT	CASSPREVGEKLFF
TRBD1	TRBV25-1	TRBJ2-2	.	TGTGCCAGCAGCCCAATAGGGGGCAACACCGGGGAGCTGTTTTTT	CASSPIGGNTGELFF
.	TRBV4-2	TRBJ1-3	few	TGTGCCAGCAGCCAAGTATCTGGAAACACCATATATTTT	CASSQVSGNTIYF
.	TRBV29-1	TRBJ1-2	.	TGCAGCGTTGACCTCGGGATTCCGGACCACTATGGCTACACCTTC	CSVDLGIPDHYGYTF
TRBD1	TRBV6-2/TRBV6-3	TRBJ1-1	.	TGTGCCAGCAGTTACCCAGGACAGGGTATGCACACTGAAGCTTTCTTT	CASSYPGQGMHTEAFF
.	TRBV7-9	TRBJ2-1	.	TGTGCCAGCAGTCCCACTAGTTTCAATGAGCAGTTCTTC	CASSPTSFNEQFF
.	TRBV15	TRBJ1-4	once	TGTGCCACCAGCAGCAGGGCACAGTATGAAAAACTGTTTTTT	CATSSRAQYEKLFF
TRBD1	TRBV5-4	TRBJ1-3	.	TGTGCCAGCAGCAAGAGGGCAGGGGGGAGAGCTGGAAACACCATATATTTT	CASSKRAGGRAGNTIYF
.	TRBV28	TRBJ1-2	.	TGTGCCAGCAGTTTGACAGAAAACTATGGCTACACCTTC	CASSLTENYGYTF
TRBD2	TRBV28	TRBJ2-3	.	TGTGCCAGCAGTGGGTTAGCGGGGGGGTCCAAGTATTTT	CASSGLAGGSKYF
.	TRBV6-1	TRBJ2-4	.	TGTGCCAGCAGTGAAGTGTTTAACGCGGTAACTGTACAGTACTTC	CASSEVFNAVTVQYF
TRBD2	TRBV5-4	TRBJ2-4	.	TGTGCCAGCAGCAGGACTAGCGATGACAAAAACATTCAGTACTTC	CASSRTSDDKNIQYF
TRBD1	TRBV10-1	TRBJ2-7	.	TGCGCCAGCAGCGGGACAGGTTACGAGCAGTACTTC	CASSGTGYEQYF
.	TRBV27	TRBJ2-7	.	TGTGCCAGCAGTTTATCGGCTTTATCCTACGAGCAGTACTTC	CASSLSALSYEQYF